This T cell receptor (beta chain) was documented in a study of CXCR3-negative and CXCR3-positive naive CD8 T cells. Study context: The TRB read total, some 130 million, broke down to about 1.5 +/- 0.3 million reads per library.

The libraries of TRB cDNA were prepared using 5' RACE with UMI labels. For each CDR3 protein, TCRdb gives one entry from its re-call of the 5' RACE reads, without DNA. Seen in this sample are 100,000 to 150,000 distinct CDR3 sequences; the ten most common clones hold nearly 0.5%. The CDR3 consists of 13 residues. From germline, CDR1 is SGHTA and CDR2 FQGNSA. This sequence was found in a human donor in good health. Some clones in this sample may be carry-over from other donors' samples. The sequencing sample was made of naive CXCR3- CD8+ T cells from blood. Subset of the sample: CD45RO-CCR7+CD27+CD95- naive CD8+ T cells lacking CXCR3 (TNR3-). The genes are TRBV7-2 and TRBJ1-2; absent DNA, TCRdb's TRBD1 call cannot be checked. The CDR3: CASTQLRTDGYTF. The whole variable domain, filled in from reference TRBV7-2 and TRBJ1-2, reads GAGVSQSPSNKVTEKGKDVELRCDPISGHTALYWYRQSLGQGLEFLIYFQGNSAPDKSGLPSDRFSAERTGGSVSTLTIQRTQQEDSAVYLCASTQLRTDGYTFGSGTRLTVV.